The 14 T cell receptor beta chains presented below share a single source sample, sequenced in a study of cytomegalovirus exposure and HLA in healthy donors. This PCR relied on a set of 60 Vbeta primers and 13 Jbeta primers. TCRdb keeps only in-frame clones here, not all; method: immunoSEQ multiplex PCR. This table has 150,000 to 200,000 clones, over 80% appearing once. Material for sequencing was PBMCs. These TCRs come from a woman under 30 in good health and CMV-seronegative.

A single count supports this clone. This chain links TRBV7-9 with TRBJ2-7; a possible D gene is TRBD1 (5 bases). V was clipped by 4 bases and J by 3 bases, with 13 bases between them. The germline V gene encodes CDR1 SEHNR and CDR2 FQNEAQ (reference sequence). The CDR3 length is 14 residues. The DNA of the CDR3 is TGTGCCAGCAGCTCGGACATCACACGCTACGAGCAGTACTTC. It specifies CASSSDITRYEQYF.

The rearrangement links TRBV5-8 to TRBJ1-2; no clear D gene. Germline V gives CDR1 SGHTS, CDR2 YDEGEE. The V end lost 1 base, the J end lost 2 bases, and 12 bases lay between the germline ends. This CDR3 has 15 amino acids. CDR3 coding DNA: TGTGCCAGCAGCTTGCGAACAACGTGGAACTATGGCTACACCTTC. Translation: CASSLRTTWNYGYTF.

This chain connects TRBV5-1 to TRBJ1-1; possibly TRBD1 for D (5 bases). Trimming stripped 5 bases from V and 3 bases from J, with 14 bases between. Germline values: CDR1 SGHRS, CDR2 YFSETQ. This CDR3 is 14 amino acids long. The CDR3 DNA is TGCGCCAGCAGTGTAGTCAGGGTTGACACTGAAGCTTTCTTT. This encodes CASSVVRVDTEAFF.

The chain employs TRBV27 and TRBJ1-2, with D maybe TRBD1 (5 bases). Germline CDR1 reads MNHEY; CDR2 reads SMNVEV (reference sequence). The ends were cut back, 3 bases at V and 5 bases at J, with 13 bases in the middle. CDR3 length equals 14 residues. DNA of the CDR3: TGTGCCAGCAGTTTCGCTGGAGGGGTTTATGGCTACACCTTC. It codes for CASSFAGGVYGYTF.

The V call is TRBV7-6, the J call TRBJ2-7, with 10 positions matching TRBD2. V gave up 1 base and J gave up 0 bases; unmatched junction bases: 9. The CDR3 sequence is 18 residues long. CDR1 is SGHVS and CDR2 is FNYEAQ in the germline V gene. In nucleotides, the CDR3 is TGTGCCAGCAGCTTAGGAGATGCTAGCGGGGGCTTCTCCTACGAGCAGTACTTC. Translating gives CASSLGDASGGFSYEQYF.

CDR3: CASSPPGTNEKLFF. CDR3 sequence (DNA): TGTGCCAGTAGTCCCCCAGGAACTAATGAAAAACTGTTTTTT. This chain joins TRBV19 and TRBJ1-4; D not resolved. CDR1 and CDR2 (germline): LNHDA, SQIVND (reference sequence). Trimming pared 5 bases from V and 1 base from J, leaving 8 bases between. The CDR3 is 14 amino acids.

The V gene is TRBV30, the J gene TRBJ2-7; D ambiguous. Germline V gene sequence: CDR1 GTSNPN, CDR2 SVGIG (reference sequence). The CDR3 totals 12 residues. V was clipped by 4 bases and J by 3 bases, with 10 bases between them. This chain's CDR3 is CAWTRQDYEQYF. The CDR3 nucleotides are TGTGCCTGGACCCGTCAGGACTACGAGCAGTACTTC. Full variable domain (remainder filled in from reference TRBV30 and TRBJ2-7): SQTIHQWPATLVQPVGSPLSLECTVEGTSNPNLYWYRQAAGRGLQLLFYSVGIGQISSEVPQNLSASRPQDRQFILSSKKLLLSDSGFYLCAWTRQDYEQYFGPGTRLTVT.

This clone was observed once. The chain links TRBV27 to TRBJ1-5, with 8 bases lining up with TRBD1. CDR1 and CDR2 from the germline V gene are MNHEY and SMNVEV (reference sequence). Germline trimming cut 6 bases from V and 4 bases from J; bases unmatched to any gene: 2. The CDR3 runs to 13 residues. The CDR3 DNA reads as TGTGCCAGCAGCGGACAGGGAAATCAGCCCCAGCATTTT. Its protein product is CASSGQGNQPQHF.

The chain has TRBV5-1 and TRBJ2-4, with D perhaps matching TRBD1 (5 bases). Germline CDR1 is SGHRS and CDR2 is YFSETQ. This CDR3 has 13 residues. V was pared by 1 base and J by 8 bases, with 10 bases between. This CDR3 reads CASSLLARDIQYF. The CDR3 nucleotides are TGCGCCAGCAGCTTGTTGGCCAGGGACATTCAGTACTTC. Based on the CDR3 plus reference TRBV5-1 and TRBJ2-4, the full variable domain is KAGVTQTPRYLIKTRGQQVTLSCSPISGHRSVSWYQQTPGQGLQFLFEYFSETQRNKGNFPGRFSGRQFSNSRSEMNVSTLELGDSALYLCASSLLARDIQYFGAGTRLSVL.

The chain uses TRBV6-5 and TRBJ1-4, with D tentatively TRBD1 (5 bases). The V end was cut by 2 bases, the J end by 8 bases, with 18 bases between. Germline V lookup: CDR1 MNHEY, CDR2 SVGAGI. The CDR3 is 16 amino acids. CDR3 loop: CASSYVRTLQREKLFF. CDR3 DNA: TGTGCCAGCAGTTACGTAAGGACACTCCAGAGGGAAAAACTGTTTTTT.

The V gene is TRBV6-5, the J gene TRBJ1-1, with D unresolved. Between the trimmed V and J ends, which lost 2 bases and 1 base, there was a span of 8 bases. The CDR3 sequence is 14 residues long. Germline-derived CDR1 and CDR2 are MNHEY and SVGAGI. The CDR3 loop reads CASSYGQSNTEAFF. CDR3 in DNA: TGTGCCAGCAGTTACGGGCAGTCGAACACTGAAGCTTTCTTT.

The genes are TRBV4-2 and TRBJ1-2, with 7 positions matching TRBD1. J lost 4 bases, V lost 0 bases, and 8 bases had no gene match. Germline V CDR1 and CDR2: LGHNA, YNFKEQ. The CDR3 runs 16 residues. As DNA, the CDR3 is TGTGCCAGCAGCCAAGATAAGGGGGCTGATCGCTATGGCTACACCTTC. Translated: CASSQDKGADRYGYTF.

This chain uses TRBV6-5 with TRBJ1-2, with a tentative D call TRBD1 (5 bases). V lost 5 bases to trimming and J lost 5 bases, with 12 bases between them. The CDR3 sequence is 13 residues long. Looked up from germline, CDR1 is MNHEY and CDR2 is SVGAGI. CDR3 DNA: TGTGCCAGCAGTCTCTCCCAGGGTTATGGCTACACCTTC. Translated, it gives CASSLSQGYGYTF.

The rearrangement joins TRBV27 to TRBJ2-7; tentative D call: TRBD1 (5 bases). The V end was cut by 2 bases, the J end by 2 bases, with 13 bases between. The CDR3 contains 15 residues. The germline gives CDR1 MNHEY, CDR2 SMNVEV (reference sequence). Here the CDR3 reads CASSLKAGPTYEQYF. CDR3 bases: TGTGCCAGCAGTTTAAAAGCAGGGCCTACCTACGAGCAGTACTTC.